The source of this T cell receptor (beta chain) is a study of early T cells in non-severe SARS-CoV-2 infection (dated by TCRdb to the early 2020s). Regarding the study in general: Bulk RNA from unsorted whole blood was used for TCR sequencing, so alpha and beta chains could not be paired. Study-wide conclusions, independent of this receptor: VDJdb matching was skewed toward anti-spike CD8 responses and likely underestimated virus-specific expansions, missing private and CD4 specificities.

There are 18 amino acids in the CDR3, from cysteine to phenylalanine inclusive. Of the read, only the CDR3 DNA is kept; its 54 bases are in frame from base 1. Sequences MNHEY (CDR1) and SVGAGI (CDR2) are obtained from the germline V gene. Here V drops 4 bases and J drops 1 base, and the junction holds 14 bases not matched to any gene. The study was a case-control design nested within a healthcare worker cohort in London, UK, with weekly nasopharyngeal swab PCR tests and blood sampling. Healthcare workers were recruited between 23 and 31 March 2020, during the week of the UK lockdown, and were followed weekly for up to 16 weeks. As regards this clonotype: What antigen it recognizes has not been identified. There are no base qualities to consult, and no much larger clone falls within one base.

Library generation was performed with 5' RACE. Sequencing was performed on a NextSeq 500. Unique molecular identifiers were attached to individual cDNA molecules in the TCR library protocol so that sequencing error and PCR bias could be corrected. Both TCR alpha and beta chains were sequenced, and tight co-correlation was observed between alpha and beta sequence abundances in each sample. As for the original processing: V gene, J gene and CDR3 annotation of TCR sequences was performed with Decombinator V4. Expanded TCRs were defined as changing significantly between any two time points under a Poisson model with p below 0.0001. Abundances of TCRs were expressed as counts per million after normalisation to the total number of TCRs sequenced in each sample. MAIT TCRs were defined by TRAV1-2 paired with TRAJ12, TRAJ20 or TRAJ33, and iNKT TCRs by TRAV10 paired with TRAJ18. VDJdb, accessed 1 November 2021, was searched for CMV, EBV and SARS-CoV-2 annotated TCRs, with TCRs annotated for multiple antigens excluded. Starting from the raw public reads, TCRdb applied fastp trimming at Q25, assembled clones with MiXCR and retained in-frame beta chains. Merged by CDR3 protein, the rows form single entries marked with the most common genes and DNA. TCRdb, not the authors, supplied the V and J calls. The sample table contains tens of thousands of distinct CDR3 sequences; only one count was recorded for 9.5% to 15% of them. The ten largest clonotypes hold about 4.2% of the sample.

The chain couples TRBV6-5 to TRBJ2-3; 7 of the junction bases match TRBD2. Sequencing used whole blood. The sequence came from an adult who was a healthcare worker with PCR-confirmed SARS-CoV-2 infection or an uninfected control (not recorded which). For the CDR3, the sequence is CASSSTSRLSMGTDTQYF. The DNA is TGTGCCAGCAGTTCGACTAGCAGGTTAAGTATGGGCACAGATACGCAGTATTTT.